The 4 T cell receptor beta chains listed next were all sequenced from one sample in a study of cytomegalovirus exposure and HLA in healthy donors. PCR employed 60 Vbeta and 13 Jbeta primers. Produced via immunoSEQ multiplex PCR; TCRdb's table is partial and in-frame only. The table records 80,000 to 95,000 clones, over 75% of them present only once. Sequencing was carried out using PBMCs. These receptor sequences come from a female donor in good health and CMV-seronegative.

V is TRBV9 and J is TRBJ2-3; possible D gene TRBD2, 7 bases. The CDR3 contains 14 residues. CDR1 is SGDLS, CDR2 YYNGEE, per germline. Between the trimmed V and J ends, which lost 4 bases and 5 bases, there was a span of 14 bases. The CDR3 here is CASSLGGAGDTQYF. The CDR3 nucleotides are TGTGCCAGCAGCCTTGGGGGGGCCGGAGATACGCAGTATTTT.

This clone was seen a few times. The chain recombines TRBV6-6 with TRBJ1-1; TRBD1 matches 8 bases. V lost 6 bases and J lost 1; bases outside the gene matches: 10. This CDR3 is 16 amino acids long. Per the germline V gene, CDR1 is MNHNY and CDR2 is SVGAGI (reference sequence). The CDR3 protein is CASSNRQGPTNTEAFF. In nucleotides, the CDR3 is TGTGCCAGCAGCAACCGACAGGGGCCGACGAACACTGAAGCTTTCTTT.

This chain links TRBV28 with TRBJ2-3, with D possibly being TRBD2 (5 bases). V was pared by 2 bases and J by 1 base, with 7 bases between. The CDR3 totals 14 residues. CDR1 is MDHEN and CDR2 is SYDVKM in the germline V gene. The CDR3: CASSLAGRTDTQYF. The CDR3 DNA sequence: TGTGCCAGCAGTTTAGCGGGTCGCACAGATACGCAGTATTTT.

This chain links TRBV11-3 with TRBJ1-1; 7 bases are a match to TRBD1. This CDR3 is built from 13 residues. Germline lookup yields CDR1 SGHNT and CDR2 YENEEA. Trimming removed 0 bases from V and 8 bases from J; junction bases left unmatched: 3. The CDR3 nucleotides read TGTGCCAGCAGCTTAGAAGGGGGCATGGAAGCTTTCTTT. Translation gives CASSLEGGMEAFF.